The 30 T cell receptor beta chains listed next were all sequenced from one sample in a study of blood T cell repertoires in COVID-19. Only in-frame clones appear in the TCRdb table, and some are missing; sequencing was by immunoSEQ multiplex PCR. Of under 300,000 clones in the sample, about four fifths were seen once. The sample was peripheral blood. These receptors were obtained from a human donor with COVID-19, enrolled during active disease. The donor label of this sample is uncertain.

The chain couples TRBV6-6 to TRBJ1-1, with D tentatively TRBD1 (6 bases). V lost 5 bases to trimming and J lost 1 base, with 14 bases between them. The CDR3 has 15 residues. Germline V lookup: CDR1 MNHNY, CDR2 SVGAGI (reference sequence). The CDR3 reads CASSQQQGRNTEAFF. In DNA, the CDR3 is TGTGCCAGCAGTCAACAACAGGGCCGGAACACTGAAGCTTTCTTT.

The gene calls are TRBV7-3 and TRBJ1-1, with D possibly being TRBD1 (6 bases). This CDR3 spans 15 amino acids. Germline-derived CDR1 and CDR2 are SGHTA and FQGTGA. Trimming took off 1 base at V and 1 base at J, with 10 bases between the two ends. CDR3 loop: CASSLNGGGNTEAFF. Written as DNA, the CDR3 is TGTGCCAGCAGCTTAAATGGGGGCGGGAACACTGAAGCTTTCTTT.

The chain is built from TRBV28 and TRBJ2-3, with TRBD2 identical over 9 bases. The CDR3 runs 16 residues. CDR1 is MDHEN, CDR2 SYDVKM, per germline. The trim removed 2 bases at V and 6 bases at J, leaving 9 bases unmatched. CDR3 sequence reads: CASSLQAGGLRDTQYF. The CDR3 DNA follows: TGTGCCAGCAGTTTACAAGCGGGAGGACTTCGGGATACGCAGTATTTT.

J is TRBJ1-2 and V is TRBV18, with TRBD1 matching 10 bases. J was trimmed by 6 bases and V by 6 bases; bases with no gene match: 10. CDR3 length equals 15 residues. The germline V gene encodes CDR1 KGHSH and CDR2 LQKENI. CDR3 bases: TGTGCCAGCTCCTCAACCAGGGACAGGGGAAATGGCTACACCTTC. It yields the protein CASSSTRDRGNGYTF.

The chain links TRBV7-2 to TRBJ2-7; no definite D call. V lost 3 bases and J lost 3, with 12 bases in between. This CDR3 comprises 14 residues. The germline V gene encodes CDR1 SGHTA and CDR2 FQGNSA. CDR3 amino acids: CASSFSRDFYEQYF. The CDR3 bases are TGTGCCAGCAGCTTCAGCCGCGACTTCTACGAGCAGTACTTC.

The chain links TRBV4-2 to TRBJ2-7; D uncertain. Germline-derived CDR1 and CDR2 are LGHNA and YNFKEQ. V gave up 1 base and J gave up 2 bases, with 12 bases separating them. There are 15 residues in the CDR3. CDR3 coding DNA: TGTGCCAGCAGCCAAGGACCCACAGCCCCCTACGAGCAGTACTTC. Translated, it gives CASSQGPTAPYEQYF.

The CDR3 sequence: CASSIVEGPQPQHF. In DNA, the CDR3 is TGTGCCAGTAGTATAGTAGAGGGCCCTCAGCCCCAGCATTTT. The V gene is TRBV19, the J gene TRBJ1-5; D remains ambiguous. The CDR3 contains 14 residues. Germline CDR1 LNHDA, CDR2 SQIVND (reference sequence). Between the trimmed V and J ends, which lost 1 base and 6 bases, there was a span of 10 bases.

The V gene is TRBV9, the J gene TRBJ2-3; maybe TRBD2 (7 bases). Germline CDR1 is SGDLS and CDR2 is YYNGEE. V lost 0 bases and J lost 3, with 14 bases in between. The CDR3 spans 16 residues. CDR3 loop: CASSVGARGGTDTQYF. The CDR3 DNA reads TGTGCCAGCAGCGTAGGCGCCAGGGGAGGGACAGATACGCAGTATTTT.

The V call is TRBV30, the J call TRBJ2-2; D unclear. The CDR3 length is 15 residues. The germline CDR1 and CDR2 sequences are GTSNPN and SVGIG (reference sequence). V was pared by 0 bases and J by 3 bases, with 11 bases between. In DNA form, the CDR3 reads TGTGCCTGGAGTGTAGCCCAACAGTACACCGGGGAGCTGTTTTTT. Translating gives CAWSVAQQYTGELFF.

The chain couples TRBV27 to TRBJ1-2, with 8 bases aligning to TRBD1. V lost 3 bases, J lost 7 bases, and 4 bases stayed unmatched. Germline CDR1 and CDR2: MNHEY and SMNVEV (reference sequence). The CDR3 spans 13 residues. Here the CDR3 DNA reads TGTGCCAGCAGTTTTTCAGGGGGCAGTGGCTACACCTTC. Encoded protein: CASSFSGGSGYTF.

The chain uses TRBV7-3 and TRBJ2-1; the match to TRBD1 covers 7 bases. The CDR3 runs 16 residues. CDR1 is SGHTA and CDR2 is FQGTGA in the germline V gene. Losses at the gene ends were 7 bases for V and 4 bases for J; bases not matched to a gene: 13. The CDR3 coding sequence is TGTGCCAGCATCCCAACAGGGGCCTTCGCTTACAATGAGCAGTTCTTC. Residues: CASIPTGAFAYNEQFF.

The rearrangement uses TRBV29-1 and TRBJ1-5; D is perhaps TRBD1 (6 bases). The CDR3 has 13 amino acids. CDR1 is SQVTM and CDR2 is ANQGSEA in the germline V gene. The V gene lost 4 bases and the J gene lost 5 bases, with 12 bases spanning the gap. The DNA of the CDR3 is TGCAGCGTTGGCAGGGGTGAGGATCAGCCCCAGCATTTT. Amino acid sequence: CSVGRGEDQPQHF.

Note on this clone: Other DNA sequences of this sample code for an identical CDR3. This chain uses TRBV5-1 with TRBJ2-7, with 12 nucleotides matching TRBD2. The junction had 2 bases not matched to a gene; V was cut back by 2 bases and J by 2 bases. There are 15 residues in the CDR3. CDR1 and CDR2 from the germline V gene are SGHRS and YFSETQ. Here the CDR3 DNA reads TGCGCCAGCAGCTTAGGACTAGCGGGGCCCTACGAGCAGTACTTC. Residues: CASSLGLAGPYEQYF.

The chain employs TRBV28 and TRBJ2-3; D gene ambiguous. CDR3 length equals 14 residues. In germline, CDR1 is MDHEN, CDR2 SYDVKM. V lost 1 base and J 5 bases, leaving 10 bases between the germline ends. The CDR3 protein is CASSLSPPRDTQYF. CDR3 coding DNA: TGTGCCAGCAGTTTATCCCCCCCGAGAGATACGCAGTATTTT. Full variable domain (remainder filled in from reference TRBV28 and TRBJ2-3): DVKVTQSSRYLVKRTGEKVFLECVQDMDHENMFWYRQDPGLGLRLIYFSYDVKMKEKGDIPEGYSVSREKKERFSLILESASTNQTSMYLCASSLSPPRDTQYFGPGTRLTVL.

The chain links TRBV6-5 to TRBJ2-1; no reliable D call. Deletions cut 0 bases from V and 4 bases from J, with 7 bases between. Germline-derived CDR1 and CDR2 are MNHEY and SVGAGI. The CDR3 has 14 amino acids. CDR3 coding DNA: TGTGCCAGCAGTTACTCCCCCTCTTACAATGAGCAGTTCTTC. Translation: CASSYSPSYNEQFF.

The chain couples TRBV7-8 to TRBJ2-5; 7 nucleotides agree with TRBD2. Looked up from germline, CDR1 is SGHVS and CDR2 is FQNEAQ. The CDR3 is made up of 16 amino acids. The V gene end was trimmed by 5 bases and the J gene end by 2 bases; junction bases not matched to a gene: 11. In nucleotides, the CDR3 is TGTGCCAGCAGCCGAGCACCGGGACTACTACAAGAGACCCAGTACTTC. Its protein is CASSRAPGLLQETQYF.

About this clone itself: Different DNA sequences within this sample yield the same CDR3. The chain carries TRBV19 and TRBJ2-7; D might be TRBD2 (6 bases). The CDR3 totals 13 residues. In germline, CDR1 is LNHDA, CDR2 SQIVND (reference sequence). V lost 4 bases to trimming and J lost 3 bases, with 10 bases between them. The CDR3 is CASSNLASYEQYF. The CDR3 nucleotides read TGTGCCAGTAGTAATCTAGCGAGCTACGAGCAGTACTTC.

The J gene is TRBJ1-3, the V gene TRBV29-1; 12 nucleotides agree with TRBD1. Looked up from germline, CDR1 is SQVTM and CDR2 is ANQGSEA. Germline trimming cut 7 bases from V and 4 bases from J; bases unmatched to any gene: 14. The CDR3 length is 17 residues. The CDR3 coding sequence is TGCAGCGCTCGAGAACTAGGGACAGGGGGCGACGGAAACACCATATATTTT. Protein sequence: CSARELGTGGDGNTIYF.

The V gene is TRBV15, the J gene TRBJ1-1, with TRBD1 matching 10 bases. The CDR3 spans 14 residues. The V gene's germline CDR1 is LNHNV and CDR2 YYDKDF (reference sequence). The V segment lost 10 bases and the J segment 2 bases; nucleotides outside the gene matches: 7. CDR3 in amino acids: CAIGTGEYNTEAFF. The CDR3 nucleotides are TGTGCCATCGGGACAGGGGAGTACAACACTGAAGCTTTCTTT.

The CDR3 loop is CASSQELLGTGYGYTF. The CDR3 nucleotides read TGCGCCAGCAGCCAAGAACTGTTAGGGACAGGGTATGGCTACACCTTC. The V and J genes are TRBV4-1 and TRBJ1-2; 9 nucleotides align to TRBD1. V lost 0 bases to trimming and J lost 5 bases; unmatched junction nucleotides: 7. The CDR3 spans 16 residues. Germline V gene data show CDR1 as MGHRA and CDR2 as YSYEKL.

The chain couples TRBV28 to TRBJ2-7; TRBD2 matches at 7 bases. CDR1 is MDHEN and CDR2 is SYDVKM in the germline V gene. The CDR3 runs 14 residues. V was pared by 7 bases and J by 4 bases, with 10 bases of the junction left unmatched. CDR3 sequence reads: CASTRAGTGYEQYF. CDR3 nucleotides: TGTGCCAGCACCCGAGCGGGAACCGGTTACGAGCAGTACTTC.

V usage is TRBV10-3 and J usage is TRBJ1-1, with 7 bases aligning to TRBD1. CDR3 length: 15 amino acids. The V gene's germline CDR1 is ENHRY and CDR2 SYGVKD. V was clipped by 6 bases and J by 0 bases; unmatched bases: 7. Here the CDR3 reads CAIRERDRLNTEAFF. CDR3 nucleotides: TGTGCCATCAGAGAACGGGACAGATTGAACACTGAAGCTTTCTTT.

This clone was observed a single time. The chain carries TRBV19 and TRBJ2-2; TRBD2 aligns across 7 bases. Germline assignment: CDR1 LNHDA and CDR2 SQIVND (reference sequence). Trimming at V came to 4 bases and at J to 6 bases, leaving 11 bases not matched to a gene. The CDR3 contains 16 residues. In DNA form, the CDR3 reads TGTGCCAGTAGTAACGCGCGGGGGATAGAAGCCGGGGAGCTGTTTTTT. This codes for CASSNARGIEAGELFF.

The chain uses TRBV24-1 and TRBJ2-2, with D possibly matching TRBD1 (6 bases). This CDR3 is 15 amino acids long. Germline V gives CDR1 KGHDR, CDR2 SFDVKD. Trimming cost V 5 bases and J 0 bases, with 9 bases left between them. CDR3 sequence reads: CATSGGPPNTGELFF. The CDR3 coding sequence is TGTGCCACCAGTGGGGGGCCTCCGAACACCGGGGAGCTGTTTTTT.

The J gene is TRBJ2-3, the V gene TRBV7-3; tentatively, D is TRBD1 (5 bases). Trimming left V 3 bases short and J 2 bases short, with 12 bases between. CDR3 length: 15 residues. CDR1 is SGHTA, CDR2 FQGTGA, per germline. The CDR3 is CASSFLTGFTDTQYF. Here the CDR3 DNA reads TGTGCCAGCAGCTTTCTAACAGGATTCACAGATACGCAGTATTTT.

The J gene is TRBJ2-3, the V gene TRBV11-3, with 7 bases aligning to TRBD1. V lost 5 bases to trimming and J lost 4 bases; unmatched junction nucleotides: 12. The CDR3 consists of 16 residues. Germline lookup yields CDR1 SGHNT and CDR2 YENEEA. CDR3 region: CASSPSLRQGPDTQYF. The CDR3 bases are TGTGCCAGCAGCCCGAGCTTAAGACAGGGACCAGATACGCAGTATTTT.

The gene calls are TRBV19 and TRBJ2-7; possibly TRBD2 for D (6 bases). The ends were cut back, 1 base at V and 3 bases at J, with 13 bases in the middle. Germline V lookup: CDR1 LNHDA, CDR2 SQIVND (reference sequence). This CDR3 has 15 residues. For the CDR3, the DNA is TGTGCCAGTAGTATAGGAACCGGGACTCACTACGAGCAGTACTTC. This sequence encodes CASSIGTGTHYEQYF.

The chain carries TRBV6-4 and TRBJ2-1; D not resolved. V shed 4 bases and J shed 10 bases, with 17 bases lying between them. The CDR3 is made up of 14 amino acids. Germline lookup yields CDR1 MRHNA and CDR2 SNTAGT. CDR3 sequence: CASSVMSDSQEQFF. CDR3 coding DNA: TGTGCCAGCAGTGTTATGTCAGACTCCCAAGAGCAGTTCTTC.

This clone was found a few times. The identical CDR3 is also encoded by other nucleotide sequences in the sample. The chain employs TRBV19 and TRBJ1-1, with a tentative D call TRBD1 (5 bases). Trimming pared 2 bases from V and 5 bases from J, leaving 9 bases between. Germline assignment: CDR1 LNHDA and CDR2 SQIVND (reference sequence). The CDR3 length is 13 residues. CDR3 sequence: CASSIQGSTEAFF. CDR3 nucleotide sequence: TGTGCCAGTAGTATACAGGGTTCGACTGAAGCTTTCTTT.

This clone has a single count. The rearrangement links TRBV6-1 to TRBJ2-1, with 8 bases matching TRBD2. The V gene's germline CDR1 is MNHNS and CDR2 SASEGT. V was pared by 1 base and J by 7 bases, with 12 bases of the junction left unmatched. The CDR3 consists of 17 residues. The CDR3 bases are TGTGCCAGCAGTGAAGGGTTCGGCGGGAGGCGGACTAATGAGCAGTTCTTC. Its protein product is CASSEGFGGRRTNEQFF.